This TCR beta chain is from a study of cytomegalovirus exposure and HLA in healthy donors. Germline V gives CDR1 MNHNS, CDR2 SASEGT. Trimming removed 6 bases at V and 1 base at J, with 6 bases between. The CDR3 is 12 amino acids. On this clone itself: Antigen unknown.

The PCR had 60 Vbeta and 13 Jbeta primers. Sequencing was performed with immunoSEQ multiplex PCR; in TCRdb, only in-frame clones are kept and a portion is missing. Here the sample spans 75,000 to 90,000 clones, around 80% being singletons. Findings and caveats of the study: The study listed roughly 150 cytomegalovirus-associated TCR beta chains. Under in vitro conditions, a few CMV-associated chains were confirmed as specific for CMV antigens. Being productive about 87% or about 30% of the time was typical of most TCR beta V segments in an earlier analysis.

The V call is TRBV6-1, the J call TRBJ1-1, with TRBD1 as a possible D gene (6 bases). The clonotype was recovered from a human donor in good health. The sample taken for sequencing was PBMCs. The CDR3 here is CASRGGNTEAFF. Here the CDR3 DNA reads TGTGCCAGCAGAGGGGGGAACACTGAAGCTTTCTTT.